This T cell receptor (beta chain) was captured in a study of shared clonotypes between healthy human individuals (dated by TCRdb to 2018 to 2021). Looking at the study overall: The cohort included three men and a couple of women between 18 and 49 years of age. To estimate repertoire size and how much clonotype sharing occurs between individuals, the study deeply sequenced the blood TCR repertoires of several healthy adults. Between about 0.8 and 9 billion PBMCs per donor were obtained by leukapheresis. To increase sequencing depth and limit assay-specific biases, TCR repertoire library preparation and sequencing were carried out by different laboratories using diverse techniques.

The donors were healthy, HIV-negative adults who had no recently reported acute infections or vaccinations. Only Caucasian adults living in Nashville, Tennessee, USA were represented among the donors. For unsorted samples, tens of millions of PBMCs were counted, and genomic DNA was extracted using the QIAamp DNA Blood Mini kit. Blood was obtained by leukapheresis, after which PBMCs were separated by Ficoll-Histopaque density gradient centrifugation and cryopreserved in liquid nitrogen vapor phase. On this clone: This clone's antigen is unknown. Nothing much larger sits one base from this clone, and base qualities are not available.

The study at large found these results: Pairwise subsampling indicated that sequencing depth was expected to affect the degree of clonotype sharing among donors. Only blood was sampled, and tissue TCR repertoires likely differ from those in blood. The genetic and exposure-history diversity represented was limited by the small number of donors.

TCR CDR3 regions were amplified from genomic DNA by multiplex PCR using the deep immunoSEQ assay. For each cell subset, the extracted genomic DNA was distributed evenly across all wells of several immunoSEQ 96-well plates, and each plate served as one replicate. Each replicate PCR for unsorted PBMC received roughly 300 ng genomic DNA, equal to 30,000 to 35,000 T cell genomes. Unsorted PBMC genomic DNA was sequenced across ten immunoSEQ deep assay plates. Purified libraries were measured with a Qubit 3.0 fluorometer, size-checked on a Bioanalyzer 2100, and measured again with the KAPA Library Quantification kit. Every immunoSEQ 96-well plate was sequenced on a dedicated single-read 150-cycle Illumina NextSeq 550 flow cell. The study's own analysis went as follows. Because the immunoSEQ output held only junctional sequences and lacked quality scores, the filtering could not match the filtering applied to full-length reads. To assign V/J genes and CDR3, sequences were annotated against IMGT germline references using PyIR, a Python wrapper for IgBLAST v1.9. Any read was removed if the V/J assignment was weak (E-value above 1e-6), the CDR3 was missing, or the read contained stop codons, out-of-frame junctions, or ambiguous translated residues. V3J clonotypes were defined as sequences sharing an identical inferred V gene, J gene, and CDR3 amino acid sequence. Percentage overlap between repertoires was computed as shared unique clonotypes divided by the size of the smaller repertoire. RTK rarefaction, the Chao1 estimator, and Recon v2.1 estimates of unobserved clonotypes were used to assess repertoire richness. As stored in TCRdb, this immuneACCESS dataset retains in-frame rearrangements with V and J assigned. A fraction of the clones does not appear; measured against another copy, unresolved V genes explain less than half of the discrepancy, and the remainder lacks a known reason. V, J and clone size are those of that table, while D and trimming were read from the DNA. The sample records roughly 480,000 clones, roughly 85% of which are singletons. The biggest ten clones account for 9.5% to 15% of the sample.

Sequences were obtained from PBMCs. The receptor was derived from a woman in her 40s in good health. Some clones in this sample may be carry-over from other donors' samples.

The base sequence is TGTGCCAGCAGCAAACTAGCGGCGTCGGGGACCCAGTACTTC. Translated, this gives CASSKLAASGTQYF. The chain couples TRBV7-3 to TRBJ2-5; 8 of the junction bases match TRBD2. V has 5 bases trimmed and J has 7 bases trimmed; junction bases matching no gene number 9. The CDR3 runs 14 residues from the cysteine to the phenylalanine. The sequence is cut down to CDR3 DNA, 42 bases in frame from base 1. From the germline V gene, CDR1 is SGHTA and CDR2 is FQGTGA.